Presented here are 17 T cell receptor beta chains from one specimen sequenced in a study of blood T cells in healthy people across ages. For the second PCR, which ran for about 6 to 11 cycles, a sample-barcoded 5' primer and a J-beta primer mix were used. TCRdb re-derived calls from the 5' RACE reads in MiXCR, one entry per CDR3 protein. Of around 1,600,000 distinct CDR3 sequences listed, approximately 43% are singletons. Sequencing used blood. The receptors come from a woman between 18 and 29 years old in good health.

The chain carries TRBV7-2 and TRBJ1-2; possibly TRBD1 for D (6 bases). Germline lookup yields CDR1 SGHTA and CDR2 FQGNSA. This CDR3 spans 17 amino acids. The V gene lost 4 bases and the J gene lost 7 bases, with 25 bases spanning the gap. The CDR3 DNA sequence: TGTGCCAGCAGCTCACAGGGCCCGCGCTTTTTAAGGCTTGGCTACACCTTC. Translation: CASSSQGPRFLRLGYTF.

This chain joins TRBV18 and TRBJ1-2; D call uncertain. V was cut by 2 bases and J by 0 bases, with 10 bases left in between. The CDR3 length is 15 residues. Germline lookup yields CDR1 KGHSH and CDR2 LQKENI. CDR3 sequence (DNA): TGTGCCAGCTCACCAGGGCAGAATACTAACTATGGCTACACCTTC. It encodes CASSPGQNTNYGYTF.

This sequence joins TRBV13 and TRBJ2-3; TRBD2 agrees at 11 bases. The V gene's germline CDR1 is PRHDT and CDR2 FYEKMQ (reference sequence). The length of the CDR3 is 15 residues. The V gene end was trimmed by 2 bases and the J gene end by 7 bases; junction bases not matched to a gene: 5. The CDR3 spells CASSLTSGSGYTQYF. The CDR3 DNA sequence: TGTGCCAGCAGCTTAACTAGCGGGAGTGGTTATACGCAGTATTTT.

This chain uses TRBV6-5 with TRBJ2-7; D gene uncertain. CDR1 is MNHEY, CDR2 SVGAGI, per germline. The CDR3 runs 16 residues. The germline V and J ends were trimmed by 3 bases and 0 bases, with 15 bases remaining between them. CDR3 loop: CASSYSDTPISYEQYF. Written as DNA, the CDR3 is TGTGCCAGCAGTTATTCGGATACCCCCATCTCCTACGAGCAGTACTTC.

Only a few counts were recorded for this clonotype. The V and J genes are TRBV7-8 and TRBJ1-1, with D possibly TRBD1 on 6 matching bases. The V end lost 1 base, the J end lost 6 bases, and 15 bases lay between the germline ends. The CDR3 extends over 15 amino acids. Germline CDR1 is SGHVS and CDR2 is FQNEAQ. The CDR3 DNA sequence: TGTGCCAGCAGCTTAGAGGACAGTCGGTCGGCTGAAGCTTTCTTT. It yields the protein CASSLEDSRSAEAFF.

The chain recombines TRBV12-3 or TRBV12-4 with TRBJ1-1, with TRBD1 as a possible D gene (6 bases). This CDR3 has 16 residues. V was clipped by 6 bases and J by 0 bases, with 17 bases between them. The CDR3 DNA reads TGTGCCAGCAGCCTTTTGGGGGCAAGGATGAACACTGAAGCTTTCTTT. This encodes CASSLLGARMNTEAFF.

This clonotype was picked up one time. The rearrangement links TRBV12-3 or TRBV12-4 to TRBJ2-1; D remains ambiguous. Trimming left V 5 bases short and J 0 bases short, with 8 bases between. The CDR3 runs to 14 residues. The CDR3 protein is CASSVLYSYNEQFF. The CDR3 DNA follows: TGTGCCAGCAGTGTACTATACTCCTACAATGAGCAGTTCTTC.

The chain carries TRBV28 and TRBJ2-5; 12 bases line up with TRBD2. Germline V gene lookup returns CDR1 MDHEN and CDR2 SYDVKM. The J segment lost 1 base and the V segment lost 7 bases, leaving 13 bases of the junction unmatched. The CDR3 covers 18 residues. The CDR3 nucleotides are TGTGCCAGCATTGAAGGACTAGCGGGACCCCCAGCCCAAGAGACCCAGTACTTC. This gives the protein CASIEGLAGPPAQETQYF.

Turning to this clonotype: One end of the junction does not line up with germline, which may come from a read error. The V gene is TRBV5-1, the J gene TRBJ1-1; D perhaps matches TRBD1 (6 bases). This CDR3 spans 15 amino acids. Germline lookup yields CDR1 SGHRS and CDR2 YFSETQ. CDR3 sequence: CDSSSSRGMNTEAFF. CDR3 bases: TGCGACAGCAGCTCGTCCAGGGGTATGAACACTGAAGCTTTCTTT.

This clonotype was observed a handful of times. The V call is TRBV5-1, the J call TRBJ1-4; D possibly corresponds to TRBD1 (5 bases). The V gene lost 0 bases and the J gene lost 5 bases, with 8 bases spanning the gap. This CDR3 comprises 14 residues. Germline CDR1 and CDR2: SGHRS and YFSETQ. The CDR3 DNA reads TGCGCCAGCAGCTTGGGGTCAGGGAATGAAAAACTGTTTTTT. It specifies CASSLGSGNEKLFF.

The rearrangement links TRBV4-1 to TRBJ2-7, with 13 bases aligning to TRBD2. There are 17 residues in the CDR3. The ends lost 4 bases at V and 0 bases at J; junction bases unmatched: 6. Germline V lookup: CDR1 MGHRA, CDR2 YSYEKL. Here the CDR3 DNA reads TGCGCCAGCAGCCTTTCCGGGACTAGCGGGGTCTCCTACGAGCAGTACTTC. Protein product: CASSLSGTSGVSYEQYF.

This clonotype was detected once. This rearrangement joins TRBV7-2 to TRBJ2-1, with TRBD2 matching over 9 bases. The end of the DNA aligns better with TRBJ2-7, so the J call may be wrong. The CDR3 covers 17 residues. Germline CDR1 reads SGHTA; CDR2 reads FQGNSA. CDR3 coding DNA: TGTGCCAGCAGCTCAAGACTAGCGGTGAGCTCCTACAATGAGCAGTACTTC. It specifies CASSSRLAVSSYNEQYF.

The chain combines TRBV20-1 with TRBJ2-7; D remains ambiguous. The CDR3 covers 17 residues. V shed 2 bases and J shed 4 bases, with 24 bases lying between them. Germline lookup yields CDR1 DFQATT and CDR2 SNEGSKA (reference sequence). CDR3 sequence (DNA): TGCAGTGCTAGAAACCTGGTCCCAGCCGGTGGGCCATACGAGCAGTACTTC. It is translated as CSARNLVPAGGPYEQYF.

The chain uses TRBV6-1 and TRBJ1-5; no clear D. Between the trimmed V and J ends, which lost 7 bases and 5 bases, there was a span of 15 bases. The CDR3 runs 14 residues. Germline lookup yields CDR1 MNHNS and CDR2 SASEGT. This CDR3 is CASTEGGSDQPQHF. CDR3 sequence (DNA): TGTGCCAGCACCGAGGGAGGGAGCGATCAGCCCCAGCATTTT.

This clonotype was found a few times. J is TRBJ2-5 and V is TRBV5-1; D uncertain. Germline CDR1 is SGHRS and CDR2 is YFSETQ. Trimming took 5 bases from V and 5 from J, leaving 22 bases between them. The CDR3 is 16 residues long. The CDR3 bases are TGCGCCAGCAGTCCCTCTGGCGGATCTCTCACCGAGACCCAGTACTTC. Protein product: CASSPSGGSLTETQYF. Drawing the rest from reference TRBV5-1 and TRBJ2-5, the complete variable domain is KAGVTQTPRYLIKTRGQQVTLSCSPISGHRSVSWYQQTPGQGLQFLFEYFSETQRNKGNFPGRFSGRQFSNSRSEMNVSTLELGDSALYLCASSPSGGSLTETQYFGPGTRLLVL.

The rearrangement links TRBV21-1 to TRBJ1-6; the table's D call of TRBD1 was not tested on the DNA. TRBV21-1 is annotated as a pseudogene. This CDR3 comprises 16 residues. CDR3 residues: CASSKGDRVNNSPLHF. The DNA for the CDR3 is TGTGCCAGCAGCAAGGGGGACAGGGTCAATAATTCACCCCTCCACTTT.

Comment on this clonotype: One end of the junction is discordant with germline, which a read error may explain. The gene calls are TRBV12-3 or TRBV12-4 and TRBJ2-3; maybe TRBD1 (6 bases). CDR3 size: 14 residues. This chain's CDR3 is CAGRPGHSTDTQYF. CDR3 in DNA: TGTGCCGGCAGACCGGGACATAGCACAGATACGCAGTATTTT.